This T cell receptor beta chain was captured in a study of OX40 agonist ivuxolimab in advanced cancers. Whole-study context: Enrolled patients in dose escalation had cancers that were hepatocellular carcinoma, melanoma, renal cell or head and neck cancer. Whole-study findings and limits: Both blood CD4+ and CD8+ T cells showed clonal growth by week 6 at 0.1 to 3.0 mg/kg. The work left the antigen specificity of expanded peripheral T cells undetermined. Also present in some nonresponders was a low level of normalized T-cell clonal expansion.

The germline V and J ends were trimmed by 6 bases and 6 bases, with 5 bases remaining between them. Looked up from germline, CDR1 is MNHNY and CDR2 is SVGAGI (reference sequence). This CDR3 has 11 residues. As for this clone: Its target is unknown.

Sequencing used immunoSEQ multiplex PCR; TCRdb keeps in-frame clones, though not all of them. This sample has roughly 69,000 clones, with 75% to 90% found just once. V usage is TRBV6-6 and J usage is TRBJ2-2, with D hard to call. The source material was CD4+ or CD8+ T cells sorted from blood, sampled in a trial of the OX40 agonist ivuxolimab. The TCR comes from an adult with an advanced solid tumor such as melanoma, head and neck, liver or kidney cancer. CDR3 sequence reads: CASRAPGELFF. Here the CDR3 DNA reads TGTGCCAGCAGGGCCCCCGGGGAGCTGTTTTTT.